The T cell receptor (beta chain) described here comes from a study of blood T cell repertoires in COVID-19. As for the study in general: Sources were T cells, B-cell-depleted T cells, or PBMCs; the material itself was cDNA or gDNA.

Study processing details: Nucleated cell number was recorded as an estimate derived from reference gene primer amplification. TCRdb's copy holds only in-frame clones and misses some; the assay was immunoSEQ multiplex PCR. For V, J and clone size, that table is used; D and trimming come from the DNA. The data hold some 160,000 clones, with approximately 86% observed a single time. V gave up 1 base and J gave up 5 bases; unmatched junction bases: 1. The germline V gene has CDR1 SGDLS and CDR2 YYNGEE. The CDR3 covers 15 residues. Enrolled during active infection, Seattle patients were then followed longitudinally.

The sequence derives from a woman at least 80 years old with COVID-19, enrolled during active disease. Material: peripheral blood. This chain connects TRBV9 to TRBJ2-2, with TRBD2 identical over 11 bases. The CDR3 region is CASSVWTSGTGELFF. Written as DNA, the CDR3 is TGTGCCAGCAGCGTATGGACTAGCGGGACCGGGGAGCTGTTTTTT.